The clone carrying this TCR beta chain was found many times. The antigen is unknown. This library used around 400 ng RNA and molecular barcoded adaptors spanning alpha/delta and beta/gamma chains. TCRdb reprocessed the reads with MiXCR, giving one entry per CDR3 protein. The sample contains some 130,000 distinct CDR3 sequences, under 15% of which appear only once. The data derive from a study of read filtering for tumor transcriptome and immune sequencing. General study results and limits: IR-seq captured clonotypes deeper and more reliably than RNA-seq. The CD138-negative fraction was mixed bone marrow immune cells, not pure T cells.

V was cut by 0 bases and J by 0 bases, with 12 bases left in between. This CDR3 region has 17 residues. CDR1 and CDR2 from the germline V gene are SGHRS and YFSETQ. The clonotype was recovered from a donor aged 40 or older with multiple myeloma. The sample was a population of CD138-negative cells sorted from bone marrow. This chain connects TRBV5-1 to TRBJ2-2; the D call may be TRBD1 or TRBD2 (5 bases each). CDR3 bases: TGCGCCAGCAGCTTGGTCGCCGGGACGGCGAACACCGGGGAGCTGTTTTTT. It specifies CASSLVAGTANTGELFF.